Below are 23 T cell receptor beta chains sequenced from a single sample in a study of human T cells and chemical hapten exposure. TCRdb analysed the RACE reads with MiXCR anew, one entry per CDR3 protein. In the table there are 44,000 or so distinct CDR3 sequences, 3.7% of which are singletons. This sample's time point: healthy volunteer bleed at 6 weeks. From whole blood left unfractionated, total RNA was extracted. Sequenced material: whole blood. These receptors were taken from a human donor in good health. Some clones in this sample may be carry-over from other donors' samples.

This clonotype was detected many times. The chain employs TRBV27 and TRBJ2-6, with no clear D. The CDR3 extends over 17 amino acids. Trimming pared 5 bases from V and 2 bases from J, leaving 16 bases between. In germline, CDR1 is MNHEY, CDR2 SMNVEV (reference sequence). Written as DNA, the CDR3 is TGTGCCAGCAGTGACCCCCCACATATCACTGGGGCCAACGTCCTGACTTTC. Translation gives CASSDPPHITGANVLTF.

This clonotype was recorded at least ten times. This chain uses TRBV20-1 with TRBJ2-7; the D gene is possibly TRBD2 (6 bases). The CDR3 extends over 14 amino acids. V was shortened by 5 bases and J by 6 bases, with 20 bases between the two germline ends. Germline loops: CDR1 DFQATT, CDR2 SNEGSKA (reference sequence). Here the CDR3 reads CSAPSSVGPPEQYF. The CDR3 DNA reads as TGCAGTGCTCCCTCTAGCGTTGGCCCCCCCGAGCAGTACTTC.

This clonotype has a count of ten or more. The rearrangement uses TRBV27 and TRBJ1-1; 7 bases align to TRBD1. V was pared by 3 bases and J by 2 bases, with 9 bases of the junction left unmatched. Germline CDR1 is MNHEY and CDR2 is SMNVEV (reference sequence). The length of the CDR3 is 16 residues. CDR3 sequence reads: CASSFTYRGPNTEAFF. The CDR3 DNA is TGTGCCAGCAGTTTCACGTACAGGGGACCAAACACTGAAGCTTTCTTT.

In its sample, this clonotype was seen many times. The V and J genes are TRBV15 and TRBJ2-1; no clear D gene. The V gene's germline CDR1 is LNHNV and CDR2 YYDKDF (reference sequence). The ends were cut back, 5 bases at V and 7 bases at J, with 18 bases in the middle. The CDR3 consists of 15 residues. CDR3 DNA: TGTGCCACCAGCTCCCCTCGGTCAGGTTTTAATGAGCAGTTCTTC. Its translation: CATSSPRSGFNEQFF.

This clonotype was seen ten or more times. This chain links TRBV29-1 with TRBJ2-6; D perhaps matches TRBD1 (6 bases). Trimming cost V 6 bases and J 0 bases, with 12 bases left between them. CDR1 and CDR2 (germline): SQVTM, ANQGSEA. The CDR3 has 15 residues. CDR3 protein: CSVRDTFSGANVLTF. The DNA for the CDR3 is TGCAGCGTCCGGGACACTTTCTCTGGGGCCAACGTCCTGACTTTC.

The CDR3 reads CASSTTGDYGYTF. CDR3 nucleotide sequence: TGTGCCAGCAGCACAACAGGGGACTATGGCTACACCTTC. This rearrangement joins TRBV28 to TRBJ1-2, with 7 bases identical to TRBD1. V dropped 6 bases and J dropped 3; count of bases not matched to a gene: 4. CDR3 length: 13 residues. Germline CDR1 MDHEN, CDR2 SYDVKM.

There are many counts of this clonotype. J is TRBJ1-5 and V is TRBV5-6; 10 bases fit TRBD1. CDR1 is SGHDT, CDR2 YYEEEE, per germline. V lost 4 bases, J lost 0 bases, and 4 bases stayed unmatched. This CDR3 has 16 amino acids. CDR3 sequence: CASSQGTGDSNQPQHF. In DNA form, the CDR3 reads TGTGCCAGCAGCCAGGGGACAGGGGATAGCAATCAGCCCCAGCATTTT.

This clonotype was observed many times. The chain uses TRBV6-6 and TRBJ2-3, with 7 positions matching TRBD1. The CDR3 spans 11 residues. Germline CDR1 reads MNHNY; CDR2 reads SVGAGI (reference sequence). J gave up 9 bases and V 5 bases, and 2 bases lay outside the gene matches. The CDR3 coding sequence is TGTGCCAGCAGTGGGACAGCCACGCAGTATTTT. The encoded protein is CASSGTATQYF.

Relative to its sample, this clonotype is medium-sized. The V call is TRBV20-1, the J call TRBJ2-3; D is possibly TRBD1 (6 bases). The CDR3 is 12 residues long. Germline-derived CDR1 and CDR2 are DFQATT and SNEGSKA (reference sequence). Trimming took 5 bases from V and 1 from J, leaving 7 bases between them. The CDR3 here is CSAEGGTDTQYF. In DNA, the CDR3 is TGCAGTGCTGAGGGGGGCACAGATACGCAGTATTTT.

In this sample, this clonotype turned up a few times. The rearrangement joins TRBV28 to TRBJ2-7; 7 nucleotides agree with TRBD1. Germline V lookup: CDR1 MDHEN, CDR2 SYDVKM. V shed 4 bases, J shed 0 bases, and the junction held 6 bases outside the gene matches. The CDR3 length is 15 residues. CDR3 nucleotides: TGTGCCAGCAGTTGGACAGGTTCTATCTCCTACGAGCAGTACTTC. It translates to CASSWTGSISYEQYF. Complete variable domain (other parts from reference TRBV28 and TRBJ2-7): DVKVTQSSRYLVKRTGEKVFLECVQDMDHENMFWYRQDPGLGLRLIYFSYDVKMKEKGDIPEGYSVSREKKERFSLILESASTNQTSMYLCASSWTGSISYEQYFGPGTRLTVT.

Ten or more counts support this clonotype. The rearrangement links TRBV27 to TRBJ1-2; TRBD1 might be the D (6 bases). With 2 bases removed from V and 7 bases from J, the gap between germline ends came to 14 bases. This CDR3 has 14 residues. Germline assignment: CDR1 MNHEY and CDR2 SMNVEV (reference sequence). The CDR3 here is CASSLGSGARGYTF. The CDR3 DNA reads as TGTGCCAGCAGTTTAGGGTCAGGGGCCCGTGGCTACACCTTC.

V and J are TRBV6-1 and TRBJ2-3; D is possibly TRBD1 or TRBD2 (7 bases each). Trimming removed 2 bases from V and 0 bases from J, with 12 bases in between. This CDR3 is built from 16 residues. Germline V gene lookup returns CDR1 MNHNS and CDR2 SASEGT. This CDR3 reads CASSEPGGESTDTQYF. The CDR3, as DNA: TGTGCCAGCAGTGAACCAGGGGGGGAGAGCACAGATACGCAGTATTTT.

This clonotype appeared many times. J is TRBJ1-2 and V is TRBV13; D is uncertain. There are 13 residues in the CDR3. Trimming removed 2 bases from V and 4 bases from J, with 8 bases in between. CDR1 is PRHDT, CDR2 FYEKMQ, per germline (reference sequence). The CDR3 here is CASSLYYTYGYTF. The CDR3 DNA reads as TGTGCCAGCAGCTTATATTATACCTATGGCTACACCTTC.

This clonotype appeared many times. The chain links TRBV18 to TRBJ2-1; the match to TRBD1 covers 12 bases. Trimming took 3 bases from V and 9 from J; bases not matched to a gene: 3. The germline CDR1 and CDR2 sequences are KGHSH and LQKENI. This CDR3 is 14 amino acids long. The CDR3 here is CASSPGQGAGEQFF. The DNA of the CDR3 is TGTGCCAGCTCACCGGGACAGGGGGCAGGTGAGCAGTTCTTC.

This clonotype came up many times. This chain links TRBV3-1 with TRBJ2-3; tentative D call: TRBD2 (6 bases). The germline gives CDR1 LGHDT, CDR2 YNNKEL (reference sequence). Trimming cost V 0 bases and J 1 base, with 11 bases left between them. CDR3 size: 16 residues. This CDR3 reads CASSQDLPGGTDTQYF. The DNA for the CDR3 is TGTGCCAGCAGCCAAGACCTCCCGGGGGGCACAGATACGCAGTATTTT.

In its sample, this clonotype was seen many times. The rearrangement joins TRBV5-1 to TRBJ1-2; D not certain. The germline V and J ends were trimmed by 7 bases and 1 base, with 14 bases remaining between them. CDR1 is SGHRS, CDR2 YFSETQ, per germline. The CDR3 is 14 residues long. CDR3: CASAERPDNYGYTF. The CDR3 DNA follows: TGCGCCAGCGCTGAGAGGCCCGATAACTATGGCTACACCTTC.

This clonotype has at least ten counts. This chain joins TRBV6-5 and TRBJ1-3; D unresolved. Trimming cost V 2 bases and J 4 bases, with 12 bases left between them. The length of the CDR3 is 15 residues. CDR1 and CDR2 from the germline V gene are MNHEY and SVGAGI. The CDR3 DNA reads TGTGCCAGCAGTTACGATCGATTTAGAGGAAACACCATATATTTT. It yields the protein CASSYDRFRGNTIYF.

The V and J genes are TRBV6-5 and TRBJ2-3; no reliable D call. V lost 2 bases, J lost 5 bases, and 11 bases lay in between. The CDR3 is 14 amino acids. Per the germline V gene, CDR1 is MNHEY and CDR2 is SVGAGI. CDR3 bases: TGTGCCAGCAGTTACCCCCAAGTAGGAGATACGCAGTATTTT. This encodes CASSYPQVGDTQYF.

In nucleotides, the CDR3 is TGTGCCAGCACTAACACAGATACGCAGTATTTT. Translating gives CASTNTDTQYF. V is TRBV7-9 and J is TRBJ2-3; no clear D. The length of the CDR3 is 11 residues. Germline V CDR1 and CDR2: SEHNR, FQNEAQ (reference sequence). The V end lost 7 bases, the J end lost 2 bases, and 4 bases lay between the germline ends. Based on the CDR3 plus reference TRBV7-9 and TRBJ2-3, the full variable domain is DTGVSQNPRHKITKRGQNVTFRCDPISEHNRLYWYRQTLGQGPEFLTYFQNEAQLEKSRLLSDRFSAERPKGSFSTLEIQRTEQGDSAMYLCASTNTDTQYFGPGTRLTVL.

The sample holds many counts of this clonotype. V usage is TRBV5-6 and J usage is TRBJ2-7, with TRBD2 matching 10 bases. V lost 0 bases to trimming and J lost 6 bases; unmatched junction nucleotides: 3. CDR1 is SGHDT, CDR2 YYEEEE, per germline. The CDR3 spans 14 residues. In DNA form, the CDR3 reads TGTGCCAGCAGCTTGGGACTAGCGGGCCCCGAGCAGTACTTC. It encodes CASSLGLAGPEQYF.

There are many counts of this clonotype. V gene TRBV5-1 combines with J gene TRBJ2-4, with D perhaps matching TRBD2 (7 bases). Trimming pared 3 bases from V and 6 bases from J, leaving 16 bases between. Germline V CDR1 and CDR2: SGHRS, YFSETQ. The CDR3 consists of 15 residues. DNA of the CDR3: TGCGCCAGCAGCTCCCCTGCAAGGGGGGGAAACATTCAGTACTTC. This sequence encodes CASSSPARGGNIQYF.

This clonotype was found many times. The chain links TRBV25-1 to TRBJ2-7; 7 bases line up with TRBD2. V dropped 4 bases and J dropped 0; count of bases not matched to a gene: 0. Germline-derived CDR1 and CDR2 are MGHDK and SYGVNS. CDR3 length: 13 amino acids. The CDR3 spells CASSGTSSYEQYF. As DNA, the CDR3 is TGTGCCAGCAGTGGGACTAGCTCCTACGAGCAGTACTTC.

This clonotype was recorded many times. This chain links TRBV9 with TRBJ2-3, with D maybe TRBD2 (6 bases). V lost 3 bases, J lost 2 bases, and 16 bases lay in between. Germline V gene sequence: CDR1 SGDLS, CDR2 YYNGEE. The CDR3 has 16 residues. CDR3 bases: TGTGCCAGCAGCGCCACTACTAGCTGGGCCACAGATACGCAGTATTTT. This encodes CASSATTSWATDTQYF.